A single sample gave rise to the 20 T cell receptor beta chains below, sequenced in a study of technical replicates of blood from several donors. Generated by immunoSEQ multiplex PCR, the TCRdb table keeps only in-frame clones and is missing some. The repertoire holds 12,000 or so clones, 90% to 95% seen once, with 6.3% in the top ten. The sample comprised PBMCs. These receptors came from a human donor in good health.

CDR3 bases: TGCGCCAGCAGCCAAGATTCAGGACTTGGCGAGCAGTTCTTC. Its protein is CASSQDSGLGEQFF. The chain carries TRBV4-1 and TRBJ2-1, with a weak D call TRBD2 (5 bases). The CDR3 is 14 amino acids. V was trimmed by 0 bases and J by 10 bases, leaving 13 bases between them. Germline loops: CDR1 MGHRA, CDR2 YSYEKL.

The V gene is TRBV10-2, the J gene TRBJ2-2, with 7 bases identical to TRBD2. V lost 2 bases, J lost 0 bases, and 0 bases stayed unmatched. This CDR3 is 15 amino acids long. The germline gives CDR1 WSHSY, CDR2 SAAADI. CDR3 bases: TGCGCCAGCAGTGAGGGACTAGCGAACACCGGGGAGCTGTTTTTT. It specifies CASSEGLANTGELFF.

V and J are TRBV5-8 and TRBJ2-1, with TRBD1 matching 7 bases. V shed 4 bases, J shed 4 bases, and the junction held 8 bases outside the gene matches. Germline CDR1 SGHTS, CDR2 YDEGEE. The CDR3 totals 15 residues. Written as DNA, the CDR3 is TGTGCCAGCAGCCCAGGGACAGATTTTTACAATGAGCAGTTCTTC. Protein sequence: CASSPGTDFYNEQFF.

V gene TRBV6-6 combines with J gene TRBJ2-3; 9 bases align to TRBD2. The CDR3 consists of 14 residues. V shed 6 bases and J 4 bases; nucleotides not matched to a gene: 5. Germline CDR1 and CDR2: MNHNY and SVGAGI (reference sequence). The CDR3, as DNA: TGTGCCAGCAGAGAGTCTAGCGGGGCAGATACGCAGTATTTT. It yields the protein CASRESSGADTQYF.

The chain combines TRBV7-3 with TRBJ2-7, with TRBD1 identical over 8 bases. Germline CDR1 SGHTA, CDR2 FQGTGA. The ends lost 1 base at V and 6 bases at J; junction bases unmatched: 5. The CDR3 consists of 14 residues. DNA for the CDR3: TGTGCCAGCAGCTTAAGTGGACAGGGCGGCGAGCAGTACTTC. Translating it yields CASSLSGQGGEQYF.

The J gene is TRBJ2-1, the V gene TRBV27, with TRBD2 identical over 11 bases. Unmatched junction bases numbered 7, after V lost 8 bases and J lost 4 bases. The germline gives CDR1 MNHEY, CDR2 SMNVEV (reference sequence). The CDR3 covers 15 residues. As DNA, the CDR3 is TGTGCCAGCGTAAAGGGGACTAGCGGATACAATGAGCAGTTCTTC. Translating it yields CASVKGTSGYNEQFF.

This chain links TRBV23-1 with TRBJ2-4, with D perhaps TRBD2 (5 bases). TRBV23-1 is an ORF, with its function uncertain. V was cut by 4 bases and J by 2 bases, with 18 bases left in between. This CDR3 has 17 amino acids. The CDR3 nucleotides read TGCGCCAGCAGTCTACCTGAGCTCTCGGGAACCAAAAACATTCAGTACTTC. As protein: CASSLPELSGTKNIQYF.

This clone appeared a single time. V gene TRBV7-8 combines with J gene TRBJ2-7; maybe TRBD2 (5 bases). This CDR3 is 12 amino acids long. V was clipped by 3 bases and J by 4 bases, with 7 bases between them. CDR1 is SGHVS, CDR2 FQNEAQ, per germline. CDR3 sequence reads: CASSFTGYEQYF. In DNA form, the CDR3 reads TGTGCCAGCAGCTTTACGGGATACGAGCAGTACTTC.

The rearrangement links TRBV13 to TRBJ2-7, with TRBD1 as a possible D gene (6 bases). Germline assignment: CDR1 PRHDT and CDR2 FYEKMQ (reference sequence). Trimming pared 2 bases from V and 5 bases from J, leaving 25 bases between. The CDR3 is made up of 18 amino acids. CDR3 sequence: CASSLRFRYEGEADEQYF. For the CDR3, the DNA is TGTGCCAGCAGCTTAAGATTTCGATACGAGGGGGAAGCCGACGAGCAGTACTTC.

The rearrangement uses TRBV5-1 and TRBJ1-2, with 7 bases aligning to TRBD1. The ends lost 1 base at V and 4 bases at J; junction bases unmatched: 4. CDR3 length equals 14 residues. The germline V gene has CDR1 SGHRS and CDR2 YFSETQ. For the CDR3, the DNA is TGCGCCAGCAGCTTGCTTGGGACAGCCTATGGCTACACCTTC. As protein: CASSLLGTAYGYTF.

The chain employs TRBV6-6 and TRBJ2-7, with D unclear. V lost 6 bases to trimming and J lost 7 bases, with 10 bases between them. Germline CDR1 and CDR2: MNHNY and SVGAGI (reference sequence). The CDR3 length is 11 residues. The DNA of the CDR3 is TGTGCCAGCAGGGCCCAGGAAGAGCAGTACTTC. It is translated as CASRAQEEQYF.

CDR3 sequence (DNA): TGTGCCAGCAGCGTAGGAGCGGGACTGACCTACGAGCAGTACTTC. This sequence encodes CASSVGAGLTYEQYF. This chain uses TRBV9 with TRBJ2-7, with 7 bases aligning to TRBD2. The germline V gene encodes CDR1 SGDLS and CDR2 YYNGEE. Trimming took 0 bases from V and 2 from J; bases not matched to a gene: 5. The CDR3 is 15 residues long.

This clone was observed a single time. This chain uses TRBV5-5 with TRBJ2-7; D possibly corresponds to TRBD2 (6 bases). V was pared by 2 bases and J by 0 bases, with 9 bases between. Germline loops: CDR1 SGHKS, CDR2 YYEKEE (reference sequence). The CDR3 contains 14 residues. Here the CDR3 DNA reads TGTGCCAGCAGCTTTATGACTAGCTCCTACGAGCAGTACTTC. This codes for CASSFMTSSYEQYF.

The genes are TRBV30 and TRBJ2-3; 12 bases are a match to TRBD2. This CDR3 has 16 residues. Germline V lookup: CDR1 GTSNPN, CDR2 SVGIG (reference sequence). Trimming removed 0 bases from V and 4 bases from J; junction bases left unmatched: 5. The CDR3 DNA reads as TGTGCCTGGAGTGTACTAGCGGGAGGAACGCCAGATACGCAGTATTTT. It is translated as CAWSVLAGGTPDTQYF.

The J gene is TRBJ2-7, the V gene TRBV6-1, with 11 bases that match TRBD2. V trimming: 7 bases; J trimming: 3 bases; junction bases outside the gene matches: 5. In germline, CDR1 is MNHNS, CDR2 SASEGT. This CDR3 spans 14 amino acids. The CDR3 here is CASKPLAGGYEQYF. The CDR3 bases are TGTGCCAGCAAGCCTCTAGCGGGAGGCTACGAGCAGTACTTC.

The CDR3 loop reads CASSLGQGISDTQYF. CDR3 nucleotides: TGCGCCAGCAGCTTGGGACAGGGGATATCGGATACGCAGTATTTT. The J gene is TRBJ2-3, the V gene TRBV5-1; TRBD1 matches 8 bases. The CDR3 loop spans 15 amino acids. V lost 0 bases to trimming and J lost 6 bases; unmatched junction nucleotides: 6. Germline V gene data show CDR1 as SGHRS and CDR2 as YFSETQ.

The J gene is TRBJ1-3, the V gene TRBV30; no clear D gene. Trimming took 1 base from V and 4 from J, leaving 11 bases between them. CDR1 is GTSNPN and CDR2 is SVGIG in the germline V gene (reference sequence). The CDR3 loop spans 14 amino acids. The CDR3 DNA is TGTGCCTGGAGTGGAGGAAACGGGGGAAACACCATATATTTT. Residues: CAWSGGNGGNTIYF.

This chain joins TRBV30 and TRBJ2-7; 11 bases map to TRBD2. The CDR3 is made up of 16 amino acids. The trim removed 1 base at V and 5 bases at J, leaving 10 bases unmatched. The germline V gene encodes CDR1 GTSNPN and CDR2 SVGIG (reference sequence). The CDR3 DNA follows: TGTGCCTGGAGTGGCCTCTCACTAGCGGGAGCCAACGAGCAGTACTTC. Translated, it gives CAWSGLSLAGANEQYF.

This chain uses TRBV29-1 with TRBJ2-2; D is unresolved. This CDR3 region has 12 residues. V lost 1 base to trimming and J lost 7 bases, with 7 bases between them. Per germline, CDR1 SQVTM and CDR2 ANQGSEA. CDR3 bases: TGCAGCGTTGAAGTCTCTATCGGGGAGCTGTTTTTT. Translation gives CSVEVSIGELFF.

The V gene is TRBV5-1, the J gene TRBJ1-3; tentative D call: TRBD1 (5 bases). V was cut by 0 bases and J by 2 bases, with 9 bases left in between. The germline V gene has CDR1 SGHRS and CDR2 YFSETQ. This CDR3 comprises 15 residues. The CDR3 here is CASSLGQPPGNTIYF. DNA for the CDR3: TGCGCCAGCAGCTTGGGACAGCCACCTGGAAACACCATATATTTT.